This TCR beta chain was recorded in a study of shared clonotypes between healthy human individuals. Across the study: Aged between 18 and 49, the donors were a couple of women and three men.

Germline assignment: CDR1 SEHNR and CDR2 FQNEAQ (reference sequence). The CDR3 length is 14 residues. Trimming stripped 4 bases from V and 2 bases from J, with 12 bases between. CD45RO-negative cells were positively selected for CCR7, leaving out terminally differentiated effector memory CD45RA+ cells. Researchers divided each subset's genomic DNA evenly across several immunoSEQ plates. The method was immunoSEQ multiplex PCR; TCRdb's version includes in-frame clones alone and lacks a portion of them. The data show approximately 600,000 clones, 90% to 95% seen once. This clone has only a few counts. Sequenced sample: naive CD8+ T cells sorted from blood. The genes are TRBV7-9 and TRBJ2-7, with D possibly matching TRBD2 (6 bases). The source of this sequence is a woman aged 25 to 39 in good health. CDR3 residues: CASSWDGGTYEQYF. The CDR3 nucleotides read TGTGCCAGCAGCTGGGACGGAGGGACCTACGAGCAGTACTTC.